The 30 T cell receptor beta chains below come from one sample, sequenced in a study of cytomegalovirus exposure and HLA in healthy donors. Vbeta (60) and Jbeta (13) primers were used in the PCR. Profiled with immunoSEQ multiplex PCR; TCRdb holds only in-frame clones, not every one. The sample records 55,000 to 65,000 clones, 65% to 80% being singletons. The sample consisted of PBMCs. These receptors were obtained from a woman in her twenties or thirties in good health and CMV-seronegative.

With respect to this clone: A junction boundary mismatches the germline segment, possibly from a read error. This chain links TRBV7-9 with TRBJ1-2; 9 nucleotides agree with TRBD1. The CDR3 runs 15 residues. The germline CDR1 and CDR2 sequences are SEHNR and FQNEAQ (reference sequence). CDR3 region: CSSSSYGTGNYGYTF. CDR3 bases: TGTTCCAGCAGCTCGTATGGGACAGGGAACTATGGCTACACCTTC.

This clone was counted between two and nine times. This rearrangement joins TRBV9 to TRBJ2-3; D ambiguous. From germline, CDR1 is SGDLS and CDR2 YYNGEE. V was clipped by 0 bases and J by 0 bases, with 8 bases between them. The CDR3 contains 15 residues. The DNA of the CDR3 is TGTGCCAGCAGCGTAGGAGGAGTCAGCACAGATACGCAGTATTTT. This codes for CASSVGGVSTDTQYF. Full variable domain (missing parts from reference TRBV9 and TRBJ2-3): DSGVTQTPKHLITATGQRVTLRCSPRSGDLSVYWYQQSLDQGLQFLIQYYNGEERAKGNILERFSAQQFPDLHSELNLSSLELGDSALYFCASSVGGVSTDTQYFGPGTRLTVL.

The chain has TRBV30 and TRBJ2-1; D may be TRBD2 (6 bases). CDR1 GTSNPN and CDR2 SVGIG come from the germline V gene (reference sequence). V lost 2 bases and J lost 8, with 16 bases in between. The CDR3 is made up of 14 amino acids. CDR3 loop: CAWSLLGGVDEQFF. The CDR3 nucleotides are TGTGCCTGGAGTCTTCTAGGAGGGGTCGATGAGCAGTTCTTC. Filled out from reference TRBV30 and TRBJ2-1, the complete variable domain reads SQTIHQWPATLVQPVGSPLSLECTVEGTSNPNLYWYRQAAGRGLQLLFYSVGIGQISSEVPQNLSASRPQDRQFILSSKKLLLSDSGFYLCAWSLLGGVDEQFFGPGTRLTVL.

This clone appeared a few times. CDR3 bases: TGTGCCAGCAGCTTAGCAGACCCGGGTAAGGCGTACTTC. Amino acid sequence: CASSLADPGKAYF. The rearrangement links TRBV7-9 to TRBJ2-7; no definite D call. There are 13 residues in the CDR3. Per the germline V gene, CDR1 is SEHNR and CDR2 is FQNEAQ (reference sequence). V was trimmed by 0 bases and J by 12 bases, leaving 15 bases between them.

In this sample, this clone turned up once. Germline and junction disagree at one end, which may indicate a read error. This sequence joins TRBV6-5 and TRBJ2-5; 8 nucleotides align to TRBD2. Germline CDR1 reads MNHEY; CDR2 reads SVGAGI. The CDR3 runs to 13 residues. As DNA, the CDR3 is TGTGCCAGCAGTCTCGGGGCGGGGGGCGCGTGGGACTTC. It codes for CASSLGAGGAWDF.

J is TRBJ2-4 and V is TRBV11-2; perhaps TRBD1 as D (6 bases). V was pared by 5 bases and J by 7 bases, with 15 bases between. Germline V gene lookup returns CDR1 SGHAT and CDR2 FQNNGV. This CDR3 comprises 14 residues. The CDR3: CASSTTGIGNIQYF. DNA for the CDR3: TGTGCCAGCAGCACTACAGGGATAGGGAACATTCAGTACTTC.

This clone was picked up one time. V is TRBV11-3 and J is TRBJ1-3, with D perhaps TRBD1 (6 bases). V was pared by 3 bases and J by 0 bases, with 9 bases between. The CDR3 extends over 15 amino acids. The germline gives CDR1 SGHNT, CDR2 YENEEA. The CDR3 reads CASSFQGLSGNTIYF. CDR3 bases: TGTGCCAGCAGCTTCCAGGGGCTCTCTGGAAACACCATATATTTT.

The V call is TRBV11-3, the J call TRBJ2-3; 12 nucleotides match TRBD2. J was trimmed by 0 bases and V by 5 bases; bases with no gene match: 9. The CDR3 has 18 residues. Germline V lookup: CDR1 SGHNT, CDR2 YENEEA. The CDR3 here is CASSLRRTSGTSTDTQYF. The CDR3 DNA follows: TGTGCCAGCAGCCTTAGGAGGACTAGCGGGACTAGCACAGATACGCAGTATTTT.

This clone has only a few counts. V usage is TRBV6-5 and J usage is TRBJ1-3, with a weak D call TRBD1 (5 bases). Germline V gene lookup returns CDR1 MNHEY and CDR2 SVGAGI. Trimming cost V 8 bases and J 8 bases, with 7 bases left between them. CDR3 length: 10 residues. This chain's CDR3 is CASGGDTIYF. The CDR3 DNA is TGTGCCAGCGGGGGGGACACCATATATTTT.

The CDR3, as DNA: TGTGCCAGCAGCTTACCGGGACTAGCGGGACCCGTAGCCAAAAACATTCAGTACTTC. It codes for CASSLPGLAGPVAKNIQYF. This chain uses TRBV7-8 with TRBJ2-4, with TRBD2 matching 13 bases. Germline-derived CDR1 and CDR2 are SGHVS and FQNEAQ. The CDR3 is 19 amino acids. The V gene end was trimmed by 2 bases and the J gene end by 0 bases; junction bases not matched to a gene: 7.

The chain employs TRBV2 and TRBJ1-2; the D is unclear. This CDR3 contains 13 residues. Trimming shortened V by 0 bases and J by 8 bases, and 10 bases separated the two germline ends. CDR1 is SNHLY and CDR2 is FYNNEI in the germline V gene. The DNA of the CDR3 is TGTGCCAGCAGTGAAGCCCCGCTAACCGGCTACACCTTC. It encodes CASSEAPLTGYTF.

J is TRBJ1-1 and V is TRBV11-2; TRBD1 is a possible D gene (6 bases). Per germline, CDR1 SGHAT and CDR2 FQNNGV. This CDR3 has 13 residues. V shed 9 bases and J shed 0 bases, with 11 bases lying between them. The CDR3 DNA sequence: TGTGCCAGTATGGGGACACTGAACACTGAAGCTTTCTTT. Residues: CASMGTLNTEAFF.

The table lists this clone with a few counts. This rearrangement joins TRBV18 to TRBJ1-1, with D possibly matching TRBD1 (6 bases). The CDR3 spans 13 residues. The germline V and J ends were trimmed by 6 bases and 1 base, with 9 bases remaining between them. Germline CDR1 is KGHSH and CDR2 is LQKENI. CDR3 region: CASSLDRNTEAFF. In DNA form, the CDR3 reads TGTGCCAGCTCCCTGGACAGGAACACTGAAGCTTTCTTT.

The CDR3 protein is CASRQTEVDGYTF. CDR3 DNA: TGCGCCAGCAGACAGACAGAGGTTGATGGCTACACCTTC. The chain links TRBV5-1 to TRBJ1-2, with a tentative D call TRBD1 (5 bases). The CDR3 has 13 residues. Trimming took 5 bases from V and 6 from J, leaving 14 bases between them. Germline values: CDR1 SGHRS, CDR2 YFSETQ.

This chain links TRBV6-6 with TRBJ2-2; D remains ambiguous. The V and J ends lost 2 bases and 4 bases respectively, with 8 bases between them. Germline lookup yields CDR1 MNHNY and CDR2 SVGAGI (reference sequence). CDR3 length: 14 residues. This chain's CDR3 is CASSYLASTGELFF. The CDR3 DNA reads TGTGCCAGCAGTTACCTGGCAAGCACCGGGGAGCTGTTTTTT.

In DNA, the CDR3 is TGTGCCAGAGGACAGGAGCCAGTGCCACTGTTTTTT. Residues: CARGQEPVPLFF. V gene TRBV27 combines with J gene TRBJ1-4; 7 bases map to TRBD1. Germline V gene sequence: CDR1 MNHEY, CDR2 SMNVEV (reference sequence). The CDR3 has 12 amino acids. V trimming: 9 bases; J trimming: 13 bases; junction bases outside the gene matches: 11.

The CDR3 DNA reads as TGTGCCACGAGTGACAGGGAAGGGACCGGGGAGCTGTTTTTT. The encoded protein is CATSDREGTGELFF. This chain links TRBV4-2 with TRBJ2-2; the match to TRBD1 covers 7 bases. V trimming: 10 bases; J trimming: 5 bases; junction bases outside the gene matches: 10. CDR3 length: 14 residues. From germline, CDR1 is LGHNA and CDR2 YNFKEQ.

The genes are TRBV7-6 and TRBJ2-5, with D maybe TRBD1 (7 bases). The germline gives CDR1 SGHVS, CDR2 FNYEAQ. Trimming shortened V by 2 bases and J by 4 bases, and 11 bases separated the two germline ends. This CDR3 region has 14 residues. The CDR3 sequence is CASSLNQGGETQYF. Written as DNA, the CDR3 is TGTGCCAGCAGCTTAAATCAGGGGGGAGAGACCCAGTACTTC.

The chain uses TRBV6-4 and TRBJ2-6, with D hard to call. This CDR3 is built from 17 residues. CDR1 and CDR2 (germline): MRHNA, SNTAGT. The V gene lost 2 bases and the J gene lost 2 bases, with 13 bases spanning the gap. The CDR3 region is CASSDKDSSAGANVLTF. The CDR3 DNA is TGTGCCAGCAGTGACAAAGATAGTTCGGCTGGGGCCAACGTCCTGACTTTC.

This sequence joins TRBV12-1 and TRBJ2-7; the table calls TRBD1, which could not be checked here. TRBV12-1 is a pseudogene segment. The CDR3 has 13 residues. The CDR3 protein is CARNQDRAYEQYV. As DNA, the CDR3 is TGTGCCAGGAACCAAGACAGGGCCTACGAGCAGTACGTC.

This clone was seen once. V gene TRBV5-1 combines with J gene TRBJ2-3; 10 positions agree with TRBD2. Trimming took 3 bases from V and 2 from J; bases not matched to a gene: 6. The V gene's germline CDR1 is SGHRS and CDR2 YFSETQ. The CDR3 runs 16 residues. CDR3 nucleotides: TGCGCCAGCAGCTATGGACTAGCGGAATCCACAGATACGCAGTATTTT. Its translation: CASSYGLAESTDTQYF.

V gene TRBV6-5 combines with J gene TRBJ1-1; 7 bases are a match to TRBD1. V was pared by 0 bases and J by 4 bases, with 5 bases of the junction left unmatched. CDR3 size: 15 residues. Germline CDR1 MNHEY, CDR2 SVGAGI. This chain's CDR3 is CASSYSTGWGTEAFF. The CDR3 coding sequence is TGTGCCAGCAGTTACTCGACAGGGTGGGGCACTGAAGCTTTCTTT.

This clone was counted a few times. This chain connects TRBV29-1 to TRBJ1-1; D is unresolved. The CDR3 covers 13 residues. V was shortened by 7 bases and J by 0 bases, with 12 bases between the two germline ends. Germline CDR1 and CDR2: SQVTM and ANQGSEA. The DNA for the CDR3 is TGCAGCGCCAAAGTCAACATGAACACTGAAGCTTTCTTT. Translated, it gives CSAKVNMNTEAFF.

The chain is built from TRBV11-3 and TRBJ2-4; TRBD2 is a possible D gene (6 bases). V dropped 5 bases and J dropped 6 bases, with 20 bases sitting between them. Germline V gene sequence: CDR1 SGHNT, CDR2 YENEEA. This CDR3 is built from 16 residues. CDR3 residues: CASSLNSGGLRNIQYF. The DNA of the CDR3 is TGTGCCAGCAGCCTTAATAGCGGCGGTCTTAGAAACATTCAGTACTTC.

The chain couples TRBV4-1 to TRBJ1-2; D possibly corresponds to TRBD1 (6 bases). V was cut by 2 bases and J by 7 bases, with 11 bases left in between. This CDR3 is built from 13 residues. Germline assignment: CDR1 MGHRA and CDR2 YSYEKL. CDR3 sequence (DNA): TGCGCCAGCAGCCAAAACAGGGCTAGTGGCTACACCTTC. This gives the protein CASSQNRASGYTF.

This clone turned up a few times. The sample holds other DNA sequences that translate to the same CDR3. The rearrangement joins TRBV5-1 to TRBJ1-1, with D perhaps matching TRBD1 (5 bases). The CDR3 totals 14 residues. Trimming left V 4 bases short and J 3 bases short, with 13 bases between. Per germline, CDR1 SGHRS and CDR2 YFSETQ. The DNA for the CDR3 is TGCGCCAGCAGCCCGGCGGGGGGATACACTGAAGCTTTCTTT. Protein product: CASSPAGGYTEAFF.

This clone was detected a few times. The genes are TRBV7-2 and TRBJ2-5, with 9 bases lining up with TRBD2. CDR1 is SGHTA, CDR2 FQGNSA, per germline. This CDR3 region has 17 residues. J gave up 0 bases and V 5 bases, and 10 bases lay outside the gene matches. The CDR3 here is CASSPSRGRANQETQYF. The CDR3 coding sequence is TGTGCCAGCAGCCCCTCACGCGGGAGGGCCAACCAAGAGACCCAGTACTTC.

The J gene is TRBJ2-1, the V gene TRBV11-2; 10 nucleotides match TRBD2. This CDR3 is 17 amino acids long. Germline loops: CDR1 SGHAT, CDR2 FQNNGV. V trimming: 4 bases; J trimming: 9 bases; junction bases outside the gene matches: 15. The CDR3 sequence is CASSSFLTPIAGGEQFF. The DNA for the CDR3 is TGTGCCAGCAGCTCATTCCTTACCCCAATAGCGGGAGGTGAGCAGTTCTTC.

The chain is built from TRBV5-1 and TRBJ1-3; D gene unclear. CDR1 and CDR2 from the germline V gene are SGHRS and YFSETQ. There are 15 residues in the CDR3. Deletions cut 3 bases from V and 5 bases from J, with 15 bases between. CDR3: CASSWGSGPRNTIYF. CDR3 nucleotide sequence: TGCGCCAGCAGCTGGGGAAGCGGTCCCAGAAACACCATATATTTT.

V usage is TRBV4-2 and J usage is TRBJ1-2, with 9 bases fitting TRBD1. V dropped 5 bases and J dropped 4; count of bases not matched to a gene: 8. Germline-derived CDR1 and CDR2 are LGHNA and YNFKEQ. The CDR3 extends over 15 amino acids. CDR3: CASSDEQGAGYGYTF. The CDR3 DNA reads TGTGCCAGCAGCGACGAACAGGGGGCGGGCTATGGCTACACCTTC.